This T cell receptor (beta chain) appears in the sequencing data of a study of molecular identifiers for immune sequencing clone quantification. The CDR3 consists of 14 residues. With 4 bases removed from V and 6 bases from J, the gap between germline ends came to 17 bases. Looked up from germline, CDR1 is SGHDT and CDR2 is YYEEEE. TCRdb fed the PCR reads into MiXCR, producing one record per CDR3 protein. The sample has roughly 630,000 distinct CDR3 sequences; roughly 27% are singletons. The source is a human donor in good health. Some libraries in this study had Jurkat cell RNA spiked in. Material for sequencing was naive CD8+ T cells from blood, with Jurkat cell RNA spiked in. The subset was: FACS-sorted CD8+CD4-CCR7+CD45RA+ naive T cells. This sequence joins TRBV5-6 and TRBJ2-7; D ambiguous. This chain's CDR3 is CASSGVRPWGEQYF. The CDR3 DNA sequence: TGTGCCAGCAGCGGGGTTCGACCTTGGGGCGAGCAGTACTTC.